This TCR beta chain was documented in a study of T-cell reconstitution after alpha-beta-depleted transplantation in children. Per the germline V gene, CDR1 is DFQATT and CDR2 is SNEGSKA (reference sequence). This CDR3 has 16 residues. The germline V and J ends were trimmed by 5 bases and 0 bases, with 17 bases remaining between them. For TCRbeta, the library was prepared with unique molecular identifiers. MiXCR was run by TCRdb on the PCR reads, yielding one entry per CDR3 protein. The sample has some 550,000 distinct CDR3 sequences, around 23% seen once. Only a few counts were recorded for this clonotype.

This chain joins TRBV20-1 and TRBJ1-5; perhaps TRBD1 as D (6 bases). This specimen consisted of PBMCs, mostly from graft donor cells, obtained 360 days after TCRalphabeta/CD19-depleted stem cell transplant. The receptor's source is a boy younger than two who had a stem cell transplant for acute myeloid leukemia, so the T cells may come from the graft donor. The CDR3 DNA follows: TGCAGTGCTTCGCCAGGGGACGGATATAGCAATCAGCCCCAGCATTTT. It specifies CSASPGDGYSNQPQHF.